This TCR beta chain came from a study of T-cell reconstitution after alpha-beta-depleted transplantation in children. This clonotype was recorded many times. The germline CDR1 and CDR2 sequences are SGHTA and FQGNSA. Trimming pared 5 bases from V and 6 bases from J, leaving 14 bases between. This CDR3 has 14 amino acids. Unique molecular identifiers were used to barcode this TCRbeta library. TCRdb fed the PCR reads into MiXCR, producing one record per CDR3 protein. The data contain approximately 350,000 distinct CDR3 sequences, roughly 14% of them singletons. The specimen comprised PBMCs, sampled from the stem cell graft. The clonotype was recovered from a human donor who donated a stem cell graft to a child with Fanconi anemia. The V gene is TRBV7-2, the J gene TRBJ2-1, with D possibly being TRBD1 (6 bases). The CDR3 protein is CASSNQLTGNEQFF. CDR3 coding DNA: TGTGCCAGCAGCAACCAGCTGACAGGCAATGAGCAGTTCTTC.